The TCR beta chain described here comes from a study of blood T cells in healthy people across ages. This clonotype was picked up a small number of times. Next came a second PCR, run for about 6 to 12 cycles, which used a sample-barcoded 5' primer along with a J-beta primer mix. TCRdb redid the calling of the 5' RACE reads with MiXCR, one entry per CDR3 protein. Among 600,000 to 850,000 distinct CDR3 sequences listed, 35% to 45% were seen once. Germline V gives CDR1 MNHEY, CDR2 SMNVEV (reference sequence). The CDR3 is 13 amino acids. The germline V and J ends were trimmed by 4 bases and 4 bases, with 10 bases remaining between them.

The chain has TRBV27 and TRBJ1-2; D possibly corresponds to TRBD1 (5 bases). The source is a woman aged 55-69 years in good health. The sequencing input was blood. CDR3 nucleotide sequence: TGTGCCAGCAGTTACGGGGGTAGCTATGGCTACACCTTC. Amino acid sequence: CASSYGGSYGYTF.